This TCR beta chain appears in the sequencing data of a study of T cell responses to AZD1222 COVID-19 vaccine. Whole-study findings and limits: In the spike-specific TCR repertoire, nearly half reportedly target unmutated variant regions. Regions 160-218 and 743-854 held dominance among vaccine-associated CD4 TCRs, which spanned spike. Mostly white British, mostly female donors; authors suggested clonal diversity may be underestimated.

On this clone: Its specificity is unknown.

Per germline, CDR1 MNHEY and CDR2 SVGAGI. This CDR3 region has 14 residues. Trimming took off 7 bases at V and 10 bases at J, with 17 bases between the two ends. TCRdb's table, derived via immunoSEQ multiplex PCR, lists solely in-frame clones and lacks some. Altogether some 150,000 clones are present, around 87% being singletons, with the ten largest covering approximately 4.3%. The rearrangement joins TRBV6-5 to TRBJ1-6; D gene unclear. The origin of this receptor is an adult who received the AZD1222 COVID-19 vaccine. Here the sequenced sample was peripheral blood, taken 28 days after the second AZD1222 dose. The CDR3: CASNPTAFASPLHF. The CDR3 nucleotides read TGTGCCAGCAACCCGACGGCCTTTGCCTCACCCCTCCACTTT.